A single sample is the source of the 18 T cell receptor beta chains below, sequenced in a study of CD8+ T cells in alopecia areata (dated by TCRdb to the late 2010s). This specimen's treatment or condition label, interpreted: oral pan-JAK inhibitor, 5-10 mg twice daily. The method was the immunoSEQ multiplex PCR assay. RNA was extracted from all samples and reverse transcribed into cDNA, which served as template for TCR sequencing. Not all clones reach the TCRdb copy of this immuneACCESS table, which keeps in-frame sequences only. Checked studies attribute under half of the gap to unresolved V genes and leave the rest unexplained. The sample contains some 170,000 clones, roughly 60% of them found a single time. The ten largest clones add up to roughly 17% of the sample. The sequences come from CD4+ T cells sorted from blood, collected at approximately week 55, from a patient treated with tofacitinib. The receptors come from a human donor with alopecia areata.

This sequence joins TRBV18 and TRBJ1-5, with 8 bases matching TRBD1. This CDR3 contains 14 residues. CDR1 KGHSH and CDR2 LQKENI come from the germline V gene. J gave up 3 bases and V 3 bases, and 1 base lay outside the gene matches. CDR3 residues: CASSPGQANQPQHF. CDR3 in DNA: TGTGCCAGCTCACCGGGACAGGCCAATCAGCCCCAGCATTTT. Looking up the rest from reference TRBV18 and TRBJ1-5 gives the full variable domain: NAGVMQNPRHLVRRRGQEARLRCSPMKGHSHVYWYRQLPEEGLKFMVYLQKENIIDESGMPKERFSAEFPKEGPSILRIQQVVRGDSAAYFCASSPGQANQPQHFGDGTRLSIL.

CDR3 region: CASRTQGPNTGELFF. CDR3 coding DNA: TGTGCCAGCAGAACACAGGGACCGAACACCGGGGAGCTGTTTTTT. The chain couples TRBV2 to TRBJ2-2; D may be TRBD1 (6 bases). This CDR3 comprises 15 residues. The germline gives CDR1 SNHLY, CDR2 FYNNEI. V was pared by 6 bases and J by 0 bases, with 11 bases between.

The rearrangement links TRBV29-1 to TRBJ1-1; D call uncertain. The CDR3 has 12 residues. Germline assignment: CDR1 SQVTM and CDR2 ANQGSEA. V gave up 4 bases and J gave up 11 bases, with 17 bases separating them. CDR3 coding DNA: TGCAGCGTTGTCCCCCCGGGCTGGGTTGCTTTCTTT. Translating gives CSVVPPGWVAFF.

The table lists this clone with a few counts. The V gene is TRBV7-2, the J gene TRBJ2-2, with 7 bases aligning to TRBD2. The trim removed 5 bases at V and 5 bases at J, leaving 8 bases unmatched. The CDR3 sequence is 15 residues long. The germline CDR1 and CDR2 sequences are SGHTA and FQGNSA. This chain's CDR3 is CASSMSGVGTGELFF. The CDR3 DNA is TGTGCCAGCAGCATGAGCGGGGTGGGGACCGGGGAGCTGTTTTTT.

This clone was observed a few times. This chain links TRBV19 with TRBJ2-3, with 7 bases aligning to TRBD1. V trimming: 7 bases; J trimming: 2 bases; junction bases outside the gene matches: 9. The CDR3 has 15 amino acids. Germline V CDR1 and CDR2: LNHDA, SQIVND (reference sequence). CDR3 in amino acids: CASTTHRGFTDTQYF. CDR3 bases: TGTGCCAGTACCACCCACAGGGGATTCACAGATACGCAGTATTTT. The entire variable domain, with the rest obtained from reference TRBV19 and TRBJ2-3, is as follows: DGGITQSPKYLFRKEGQNVTLSCEQNLNHDAMYWYRQDPGQGLRLIYYSQIVNDFQKGDIAEGYSVSREKKESFPLTVTSAQKNPTAFYLCASTTHRGFTDTQYFGPGTRLTVL.

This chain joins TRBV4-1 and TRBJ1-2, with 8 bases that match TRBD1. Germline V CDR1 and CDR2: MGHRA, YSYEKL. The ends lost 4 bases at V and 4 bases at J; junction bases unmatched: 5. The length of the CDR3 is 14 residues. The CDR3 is CASSRDRGSYGYTF. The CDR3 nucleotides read TGCGCCAGCAGCCGCGACAGGGGCAGCTATGGCTACACCTTC.

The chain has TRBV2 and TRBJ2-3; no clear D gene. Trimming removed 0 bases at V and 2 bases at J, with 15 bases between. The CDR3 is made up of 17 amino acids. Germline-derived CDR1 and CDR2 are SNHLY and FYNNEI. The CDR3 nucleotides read TGTGCCAGCAGTGAAGCGCCTTTTTACAGAAACACAGATACGCAGTATTTT. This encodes CASSEAPFYRNTDTQYF.

The CDR3 reads CASSDFRQAAFF. CDR3 sequence (DNA): TGCGCCAGCAGTGATTTTAGGCAGGCCGCTTTCTTT. The chain carries TRBV10-1 and TRBJ1-1, with D hard to call. V lost 3 bases, J lost 11 bases, and 13 bases lay in between. The CDR3 is made up of 12 amino acids. The germline gives CDR1 WNHNN, CDR2 SYGVQD (reference sequence).

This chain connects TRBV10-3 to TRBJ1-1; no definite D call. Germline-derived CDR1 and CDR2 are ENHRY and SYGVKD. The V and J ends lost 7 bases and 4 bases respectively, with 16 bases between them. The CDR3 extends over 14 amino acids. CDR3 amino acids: CAITPGGPRTEAFF. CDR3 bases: TGTGCCATCACCCCCGGCGGGCCCCGCACTGAAGCTTTCTTT.

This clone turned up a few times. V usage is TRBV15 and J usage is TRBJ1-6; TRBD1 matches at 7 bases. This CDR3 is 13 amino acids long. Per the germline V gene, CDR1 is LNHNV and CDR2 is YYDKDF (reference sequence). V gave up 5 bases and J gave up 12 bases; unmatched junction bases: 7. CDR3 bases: TGTGCCACCAGCGCGATACAGGGGTTACCCCTCCACTTT. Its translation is CATSAIQGLPLHF.

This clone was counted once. The CDR3 loop is CASSWRDSPQETQYF. In nucleotides, the CDR3 is TGCGCCAGCAGTTGGCGGGACAGCCCTCAAGAGACCCAGTACTTC. The J gene is TRBJ2-5, the V gene TRBV5-1, with a weak D call TRBD1 (7 bases). This CDR3 has 15 amino acids. V lost 5 bases and J lost 2, with 16 bases in between. The germline CDR1 and CDR2 sequences are SGHRS and YFSETQ. The full variable domain, completed using reference TRBV5-1 and TRBJ2-5, is KAGVTQTPRYLIKTRGQQVTLSCSPISGHRSVSWYQQTPGQGLQFLFEYFSETQRNKGNFPGRFSGRQFSNSRSEMNVSTLELGDSALYLCASSWRDSPQETQYFGPGTRLLVL.

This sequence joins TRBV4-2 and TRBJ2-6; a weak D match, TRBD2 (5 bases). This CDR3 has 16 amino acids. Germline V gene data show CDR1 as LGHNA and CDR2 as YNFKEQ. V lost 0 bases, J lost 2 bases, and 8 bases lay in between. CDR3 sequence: CASSQDPGTGANVLTF. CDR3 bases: TGTGCCAGCAGCCAAGACCCCGGGACTGGGGCCAACGTCCTGACTTTC.

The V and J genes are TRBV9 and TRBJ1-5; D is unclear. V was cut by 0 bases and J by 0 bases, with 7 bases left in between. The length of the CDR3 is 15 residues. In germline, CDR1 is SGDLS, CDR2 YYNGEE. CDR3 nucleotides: TGTGCCAGCAGCGTAGGTCAGAATAGCAATCAGCCCCAGCATTTT. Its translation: CASSVGQNSNQPQHF.

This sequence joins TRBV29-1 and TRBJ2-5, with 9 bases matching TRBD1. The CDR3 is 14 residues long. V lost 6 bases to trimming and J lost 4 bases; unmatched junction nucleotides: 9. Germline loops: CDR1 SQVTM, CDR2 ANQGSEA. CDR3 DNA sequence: TGCAGCGTCACGACAGGGGGGAGGGGAGAGACCCAGTACTTC. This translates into CSVTTGGRGETQYF.

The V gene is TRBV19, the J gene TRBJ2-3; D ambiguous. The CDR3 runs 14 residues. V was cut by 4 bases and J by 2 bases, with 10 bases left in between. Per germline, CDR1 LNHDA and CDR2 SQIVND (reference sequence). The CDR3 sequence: CASSTIFPTDTQYF. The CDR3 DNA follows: TGTGCCAGTAGTACTATCTTCCCCACAGATACGCAGTATTTT.

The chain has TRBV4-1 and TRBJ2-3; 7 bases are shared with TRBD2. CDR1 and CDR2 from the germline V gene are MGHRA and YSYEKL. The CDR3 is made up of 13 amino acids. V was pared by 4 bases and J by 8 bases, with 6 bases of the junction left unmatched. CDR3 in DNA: TGCGCCAGCAGCCCCAGGTCGGGGGGTACGCAGTATTTT. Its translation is CASSPRSGGTQYF.

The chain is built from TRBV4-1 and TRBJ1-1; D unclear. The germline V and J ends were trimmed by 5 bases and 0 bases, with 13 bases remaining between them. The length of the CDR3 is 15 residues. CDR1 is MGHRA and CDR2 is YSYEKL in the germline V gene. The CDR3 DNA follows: TGCGCCAGCAGCTCCCCGGGGAGGGTGAACACTGAAGCTTTCTTT. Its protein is CASSSPGRVNTEAFF.

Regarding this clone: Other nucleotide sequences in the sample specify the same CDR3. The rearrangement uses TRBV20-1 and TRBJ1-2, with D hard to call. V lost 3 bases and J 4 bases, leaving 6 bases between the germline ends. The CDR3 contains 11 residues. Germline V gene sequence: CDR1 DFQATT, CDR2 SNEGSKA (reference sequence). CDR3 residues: CSASPGYGYTF. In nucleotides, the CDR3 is TGCAGTGCTAGCCCCGGCTATGGCTACACCTTC.